Described below is a single T cell receptor beta chain sequence and its context. Its cognate antigen is unknown. Germline V gene data show CDR1 as MGHRA and CDR2 as YSYEKL. This CDR3 has 18 residues. V dropped 1 base and J dropped 6 bases, with 22 bases sitting between them. The data belong to a study of cytomegalovirus exposure and HLA in healthy donors. Study-level findings and limits: TCR sequences were mostly rare, though some public TCRs occurred in many donors. Subsequent analysis revealed that first-cohort TCR clusters tended to co-occur in the roughly 120 validation repertoires. Researchers catalogued approximately 170 TCR beta chains as cytomegalovirus-associated.

Assay: immunoSEQ multiplex PCR; the TCRdb copy retains only in-frame clones and omits some. The sample holds about 110,000 clones, roughly nine tenths seen once. The sequenced material came from PBMCs. This sequence joins TRBV4-1 and TRBJ2-1; weak D call: TRBD1 (5 bases). The receptor comes from a woman between 18 and 30 years old in good health and CMV-seronegative. CDR3 protein: CASSQGYRLGSTVNEQFF. CDR3 DNA sequence: TGCGCCAGCAGCCAAGGCTACAGGCTGGGTAGTACGGTCAATGAGCAGTTCTTC.